This T cell receptor (beta chain) was sequenced for a study of T cell changes during pregnancy in multiple sclerosis. Repertoires were generated with immunoSEQ multiplex PCR, while TCRdb's copy carries only in-frame clones and drops some. The sample lists about 83,000 clones, nearly 95% occurring once. The V gene lost 4 bases and the J gene lost 4 bases, with 19 bases spanning the gap. Germline V gives CDR1 SGHNT, CDR2 YYREEE (reference sequence). CDR3 length equals 16 residues. Sequences were derived from peripheral blood, sampled in the second trimester of pregnancy. This TCR was sampled from a female donor with multiple sclerosis, enrolled in a pregnancy study. V and J are TRBV5-4 and TRBJ2-3, with D possibly TRBD1 on 6 matching bases. The DNA for the CDR3 is TGTGCCAGCAGCGGGTACACAGGGCGGTTTGCAGATACGCAGTATTTT. Translated: CASSGYTGRFADTQYF.